The entry that follows covers one TCR beta chain sequence. What it binds is unknown. These data originate in a study of identical twins. The CDR3 runs 12 residues. Germline V gene lookup returns CDR1 SGHTA and CDR2 FQGNSA. Trimming removed 4 bases from V and 7 bases from J, with 11 bases in between. Study-wide points: Memory repertoires lacked the insertion deficit that abundant cord blood beta clonotypes showed. A cross-sectional statistical analysis, not follow-up of the same donors, supported the conclusions.

TCRdb re-derived calls from the 5' RACE reads in MiXCR, one entry per CDR3 protein. This table holds 400,000 to 550,000 distinct CDR3 sequences, approximately 24% found once. These same data were also listed under a study on T cells expressing NK-cell markers. In that study: It was sorted CD3+CD56+NKG2C+, CD3+CD56+NKG2C- and CD3+CD56-NKG2C+ T cells that supplied the TCR beta repertoires.

This receptor was obtained from a woman under 30 in good health. This sequence joins TRBV7-2 and TRBJ2-7, with D unclear. The sequencing sample was made of CD4+ T cells sorted from blood. The CDR3 region has the DNA TGTGCCAGCAGCTCCGGGTACGCGGAGCAGTACTTC. Encoded protein: CASSSGYAEQYF.